The 4 T cell receptor beta chains in this list originate from one sample, sequenced in a study of shared clonotypes between healthy human individuals. Sequencing used immunoSEQ multiplex PCR; TCRdb keeps in-frame clones, though not all of them. The table shows fewer than 650,000 clones, with 60% to 85% occurring only once. Sequencing input: PBMCs. These receptors were collected from a woman aged 40 to 50 in good health. Some clones in this sample may be carry-over from other donors' samples.

The rearrangement links TRBV5-4 to TRBJ1-2; 8 bases are a match to TRBD1. This CDR3 has 13 residues. J lost 7 bases, V lost 4 bases, and 6 bases had no gene match. Germline V lookup: CDR1 SGHNT, CDR2 YYREEE (reference sequence). The CDR3 loop reads CASSGKDRGGYTF. CDR3 bases: TGTGCCAGCAGCGGGAAAGACAGGGGTGGCTACACCTTC.

V and J are TRBV19 and TRBJ2-7, with a tentative D call TRBD2 (7 bases). V shed 3 bases and J shed 3 bases, with 15 bases lying between them. Germline V gene sequence: CDR1 LNHDA, CDR2 SQIVND (reference sequence). This CDR3 is 15 amino acids long. CDR3 coding DNA: TGTGCCAGTAGTATGGGAATAGGGGGGGGCTACGAGCAGTACTTC. Its protein is CASSMGIGGGYEQYF.

The chain employs TRBV7-8 and TRBJ2-3, with D maybe TRBD2 (6 bases). Germline values: CDR1 SGHVS, CDR2 FQNEAQ. The CDR3 spans 16 residues. Trimming took 1 base from V and 4 from J, leaving 15 bases between them. CDR3 sequence (DNA): TGTGCCAGCAGCTTAGTAGGAGGGGCGCGGGCAGATACGCAGTATTTT. As protein: CASSLVGGARADTQYF. Full variable domain (rest looked up from reference TRBV7-8 and TRBJ2-3): GAGVSQSPRYKVAKRGQDVALRCDPISGHVSLFWYQQALGQGPEFLTYFQNEAQLDKSGLPSDRFFAERPEGSVSTLKIQRTQQEDSAVYLCASSLVGGARADTQYFGPGTRLTVL.

CDR3 coding DNA: TGTGCCTGGAGTGTACGCGGGAGTAGCACAGATACGCAGTATTTT. It codes for CAWSVRGSSTDTQYF. V usage is TRBV30 and J usage is TRBJ2-3, with 7 nucleotides matching TRBD2. The germline V gene encodes CDR1 GTSNPN and CDR2 SVGIG (reference sequence). The CDR3 contains 15 residues. J lost 0 bases, V lost 0 bases, and 3 bases had no gene match. The full variable domain, completed using reference TRBV30 and TRBJ2-3, is SQTIHQWPATLVQPVGSPLSLECTVEGTSNPNLYWYRQAAGRGLQLLFYSVGIGQISSEVPQNLSASRPQDRQFILSSKKLLLSDSGFYLCAWSVRGSSTDTQYFGPGTRLTVL.